This TCR beta chain was sequenced for a study of blood T cell repertoires in COVID-19. Overall study context: From the United States, Italy and Spain came samples of acute and convalescent COVID-19. From T cells, B-cell-depleted T cells, or PBMCs came the material, which was cDNA or gDNA.

Study processing details: Amplification with reference gene primers provided the estimates of nucleated cell counts. Assay used: immunoSEQ multiplex PCR; TCRdb lists only in-frame clones, some missing. V and J calls and clone size are copied from that table; D and trimming were computed from the DNA. Among about 49,000 clones, approximately 86% were seen once, and the ten largest hold 12% to 15%. Germline values: CDR1 LGHDT, CDR2 YNNKEL (reference sequence). The CDR3 contains 11 residues. Trimming pared 5 bases from V and 6 bases from J, leaving 8 bases between. The TCR sequence derives from a human donor in a cohort sampled during active COVID-19. Sequenced: peripheral blood. This chain links TRBV3-1 (or the pseudogene TRBV3-2) with TRBJ2-7; TRBD2 might be the D (5 bases). The CDR3 sequence is CASSSGVEQYF. The CDR3 nucleotides read TGTGCCAGCAGCTCCGGGGTCGAGCAGTACTTC.